This T cell receptor (beta chain) was obtained from a study of blood T cell repertoires in COVID-19. On the study more broadly: Specimens from acute and convalescent COVID-19 originated in the United States, Italy and Spain.

Repertoires were generated with immunoSEQ multiplex PCR, while TCRdb's copy carries only in-frame clones and drops some. Altogether roughly 41,000 clones are present, approximately 83% being singletons, with the ten largest covering roughly 45%. This clone was observed a single time. Germline V gene data show CDR1 as SGDLS and CDR2 as YYNGEE. Trimming took off 8 bases at V and 3 bases at J, with 12 bases between the two ends. The CDR3 is 13 amino acids. The J gene is TRBJ1-5, the V gene TRBV9; D is unclear. This receptor was identified in a woman aged 80 or older with acute or convalescent COVID-19. Sequenced: peripheral blood. The CDR3 DNA is TGTGCCAGAGCCGGTTGCAACAATCAGCCCCAGCATTTT. Translating gives CARAGCNNQPQHF.